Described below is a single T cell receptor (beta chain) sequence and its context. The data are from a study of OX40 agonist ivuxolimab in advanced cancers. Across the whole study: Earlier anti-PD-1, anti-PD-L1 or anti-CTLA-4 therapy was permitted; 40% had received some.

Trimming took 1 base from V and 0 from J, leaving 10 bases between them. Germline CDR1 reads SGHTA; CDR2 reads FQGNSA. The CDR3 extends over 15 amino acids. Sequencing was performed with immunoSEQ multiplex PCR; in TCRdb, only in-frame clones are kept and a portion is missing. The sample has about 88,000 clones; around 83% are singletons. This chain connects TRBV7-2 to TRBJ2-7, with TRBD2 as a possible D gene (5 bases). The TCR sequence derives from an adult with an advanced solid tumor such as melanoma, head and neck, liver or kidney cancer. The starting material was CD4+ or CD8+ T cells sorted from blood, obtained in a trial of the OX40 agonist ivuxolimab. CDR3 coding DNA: TGTGCCAGCAGCTTAGGTTTGGGGAGCTCCTACGAGCAGTACTTC. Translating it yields CASSLGLGSSYEQYF.